The 27 T cell receptor beta chains given below trace back to one sample, sequenced in a study of T cell responses to AZD1222 COVID-19 vaccine. Libraries were prepared by immunoSEQ multiplex PCR; TCRdb keeps only in-frame clonotypes and omits some of them. The data show about 120,000 clones, with roughly 90% seen just once and about 3.5% held by the top ten. The material was peripheral blood, obtained on day 0 of AZD1222 vaccination. Receptors originate from an adult in good health.

The genes are TRBV7-2 and TRBJ1-1; D unresolved. The V end lost 4 bases, the J end lost 0 bases, and 6 bases lay between the germline ends. The CDR3 sequence is 13 residues long. The germline CDR1 and CDR2 sequences are SGHTA and FQGNSA. CDR3 residues: CASSSNMNTEAFF. The CDR3 DNA reads as TGTGCCAGCAGCTCAAATATGAACACTGAAGCTTTCTTT.

This sequence joins TRBV24-1 and TRBJ1-1; 8 bases fit TRBD1. With 0 bases clipped from V and 1 base from J, the junction kept 6 bases outside the gene matches. Germline V gene sequence: CDR1 KGHDR, CDR2 SFDVKD. The CDR3 is 17 residues long. CDR3 sequence reads: CATSDLRQGTPNTEAFF. CDR3 coding DNA: TGTGCCACCAGTGATTTGCGACAGGGGACCCCGAACACTGAAGCTTTCTTT.

The DNA of the CDR3 is TGTGCCAGTAGTATTCCGGGGTCGGCCGCGGGTGAAAAACTGTTTTTT. Translation: CASSIPGSAAGEKLFF. The genes are TRBV19 and TRBJ1-4; the D is unclear. V dropped 3 bases and J dropped 7 bases, with 18 bases sitting between them. Germline V CDR1 and CDR2: LNHDA, SQIVND (reference sequence). The length of the CDR3 is 16 residues.

CDR3 sequence: CASSFWGEQETQYF. CDR3 DNA sequence: TGCGCCAGCAGCTTTTGGGGGGAACAAGAGACCCAGTACTTC. The chain links TRBV5-1 to TRBJ2-5; TRBD2 is a possible D gene (6 bases). Germline V gene lookup returns CDR1 SGHRS and CDR2 YFSETQ. Trimming pared 2 bases from V and 2 bases from J, leaving 10 bases between. This CDR3 contains 14 residues.

The V and J genes are TRBV9 and TRBJ2-5; perhaps TRBD1 as D (5 bases). V dropped 1 base and J dropped 1 base, with 11 bases sitting between them. CDR1 and CDR2 from the germline V gene are SGDLS and YYNGEE. This CDR3 region has 15 residues. CDR3 region: CASSVSGQSQETQYF. CDR3 sequence (DNA): TGTGCCAGCAGCGTATCAGGGCAGTCCCAAGAGACCCAGTACTTC.

The genes are TRBV19 and TRBJ2-5, with 9 bases aligning to TRBD1. The CDR3 has 14 residues. CDR1 is LNHDA, CDR2 SQIVND, per germline (reference sequence). J was trimmed by 4 bases and V by 4 bases; bases with no gene match: 4. The CDR3 loop is CASSTTGGRETQYF. Written as DNA, the CDR3 is TGTGCCAGTAGTACGACAGGGGGGAGAGAGACCCAGTACTTC.

This clone was seen a handful of times. This chain joins TRBV3-1 (or the pseudogene TRBV3-2) and TRBJ1-1, with D possibly being TRBD1 (5 bases). This CDR3 comprises 17 residues. With 0 bases removed from V and 10 bases from J, the gap between germline ends came to 24 bases. The V gene's germline CDR1 is LGHDT and CDR2 YNNKEL (reference sequence). CDR3: CASSQDRGDSGPLAAFF. CDR3 bases: TGTGCCAGCAGCCAAGATCGAGGAGACAGTGGACCCCTGGCAGCTTTCTTT.

The V call is TRBV19, the J call TRBJ1-6; TRBD1 matches 9 bases. This CDR3 is built from 16 residues. V trimming: 7 bases; J trimming: 0 bases; junction bases outside the gene matches: 4. The germline V gene encodes CDR1 LNHDA and CDR2 SQIVND (reference sequence). CDR3: CASTPDRGSYNSPLHF. CDR3 nucleotides: TGTGCCAGTACCCCGGACAGGGGCTCCTATAATTCACCCCTCCACTTT.

This chain joins TRBV19 and TRBJ1-1, with D perhaps TRBD1 (5 bases). V lost 8 bases, J lost 0 bases, and 10 bases lay in between. CDR3 length: 13 residues. Germline assignment: CDR1 LNHDA and CDR2 SQIVND (reference sequence). The chain's CDR3 is CASRTTVNTEAFF. CDR3 nucleotides: TGTGCCAGTCGAACGACAGTGAACACTGAAGCTTTCTTT.

This chain joins TRBV7-6 and TRBJ2-7; 8 nucleotides match TRBD1. V lost 5 bases, J lost 3 bases, and 6 bases stayed unmatched. The CDR3 is made up of 14 amino acids. In germline, CDR1 is SGHVS, CDR2 FNYEAQ. Written as DNA, the CDR3 is TGTGCCAGCAGCCTACAGGGGGGCGGCTACGAGCAGTACTTC. Encoded protein: CASSLQGGGYEQYF. Filled out from reference TRBV7-6 and TRBJ2-7, the complete variable domain reads GAGVSQSPRYKVTKRGQDVALRCDPISGHVSLYWYRQALGQGPEFLTYFNYEAQQDKSGLPNDRFSAERPEGSISTLTIQRTEQRDSAMYRCASSLQGGGYEQYFGPGTRLTVT.

V usage is TRBV11-2 and J usage is TRBJ2-5; D is tentatively TRBD1 or TRBD2 (6 bases each). V dropped 5 bases and J dropped 5 bases, with 18 bases sitting between them. Germline V gene sequence: CDR1 SGHAT, CDR2 FQNNGV. The CDR3 is 15 amino acids. CDR3 coding DNA: TGTGCCAGCAGCCCGGAGAGGGGGGCGGGGGAGACCCAGTACTTC. The encoded protein is CASSPERGAGETQYF.

The chain joins TRBV7-8 to TRBJ2-3; D possibly corresponds to TRBD2 (5 bases). Germline CDR1 is SGHVS and CDR2 is FQNEAQ. Trimming pared 5 bases from V and 6 bases from J, leaving 15 bases between. This CDR3 has 14 residues. The CDR3 sequence is CASSRVRETDTQYF. CDR3 coding DNA: TGTGCCAGCAGCCGAGTGAGGGAAACGGATACGCAGTATTTT.

V and J are TRBV10-3 and TRBJ1-5; no clear D gene. CDR3 length: 12 residues. Germline V lookup: CDR1 ENHRY, CDR2 SYGVKD. Trimming took off 4 bases at V and 11 bases at J, with 12 bases between the two ends. CDR3 sequence reads: CAISGPSSAQHF. The CDR3 DNA reads as TGTGCCATCAGTGGGCCTTCTTCGGCCCAGCATTTT.

The V gene is TRBV10-3, the J gene TRBJ1-2, with a possible D match to TRBD1 (6 bases). Germline CDR1 and CDR2: ENHRY and SYGVKD. This CDR3 region has 13 residues. V gave up 3 bases and J gave up 6 bases, with 11 bases separating them. The CDR3 loop reads CAISERGADGYTF. In DNA, the CDR3 is TGTGCCATCAGTGAACGGGGGGCGGATGGCTACACCTTC.

J is TRBJ2-1 and V is TRBV3-1 (or the pseudogene TRBV3-2); no definite D call. CDR1 LGHDT and CDR2 YNNKEL come from the germline V gene (reference sequence). The ends were cut back, 2 bases at V and 2 bases at J, with 16 bases in the middle. This CDR3 has 17 amino acids. The CDR3 protein is CASSQRLDSLTYNEQFF. As DNA, the CDR3 is TGTGCCAGCAGCCAAAGGCTAGATTCACTCACCTACAATGAGCAGTTCTTC.

The genes are TRBV5-4 and TRBJ2-2; perhaps TRBD2 as D (6 bases). Germline loops: CDR1 SGHNT, CDR2 YYREEE (reference sequence). The V end was cut by 5 bases, the J end by 4 bases, with 15 bases between. This CDR3 spans 15 amino acids. The CDR3 DNA sequence: TGTGCCAGCAGGCCTCCGGGGGTCCTCACCGGGGAGCTGTTTTTT. Residues: CASRPPGVLTGELFF.

The rearrangement uses TRBV19 and TRBJ1-5, with D tentatively TRBD1 (5 bases). The CDR3 is made up of 15 amino acids. V was pared by 2 bases and J by 5 bases, with 13 bases between. Germline assignment: CDR1 LNHDA and CDR2 SQIVND (reference sequence). CDR3 residues: CASSIMGGGYQPQHF. The CDR3 DNA follows: TGTGCCAGTAGTATAATGGGGGGGGGATATCAGCCCCAGCATTTT.

As regards this clone: One end of the junction fails to match germline, which may point to a read error. This rearrangement joins TRBV7-2 to TRBJ2-5; 11 nucleotides agree with TRBD2. Germline-derived CDR1 and CDR2 are SGHTA and FQGNSA. The CDR3 sequence is 15 residues long. CDR3 region: CASSVAGGQGETQYF. As DNA, the CDR3 is TGTGCCAGCAGCGTAGCGGGGGGGCAGGGGGAGACCCAGTACTTC.

The chain has TRBV5-1 and TRBJ2-3, with 7 bases identical to TRBD1. The CDR3 totals 17 residues. Germline CDR1 and CDR2: SGHRS and YFSETQ. V lost 4 bases, J lost 0 bases, and 11 bases stayed unmatched. The CDR3 loop reads CASSPSPGTVSTDTQYF. CDR3 nucleotide sequence: TGCGCCAGCAGCCCCTCCCCCGGGACAGTTAGCACAGATACGCAGTATTTT. Using reference TRBV5-1 and TRBJ2-3 for the parts outside the CDR3, the full variable domain is KAGVTQTPRYLIKTRGQQVTLSCSPISGHRSVSWYQQTPGQGLQFLFEYFSETQRNKGNFPGRFSGRQFSNSRSEMNVSTLELGDSALYLCASSPSPGTVSTDTQYFGPGTRLTVL.

The rearrangement links TRBV6-5 to TRBJ1-5; 7 bases are shared with TRBD1. Per germline, CDR1 MNHEY and CDR2 SVGAGI. Trimming cost V 6 bases and J 2 bases; bases outside gene matches: 7. The CDR3 covers 15 residues. The CDR3 coding sequence is TGTGCCAGCAGGGACCAGACAGGGCGCAATCAGCCCCAGCATTTT. Protein sequence: CASRDQTGRNQPQHF.

The rearrangement links TRBV19 to TRBJ2-1, with 9 bases aligning to TRBD1. The CDR3 spans 16 residues. The J segment lost 3 bases and the V segment lost 3 bases, leaving 6 bases of the junction unmatched. The germline V gene has CDR1 LNHDA and CDR2 SQIVND (reference sequence). The CDR3 reads CASSMGQGLSYNEQFF. The CDR3, as DNA: TGTGCCAGTAGTATGGGACAGGGTTTGAGCTACAATGAGCAGTTCTTC.

This rearrangement joins TRBV4-1 to TRBJ1-2, with TRBD1 identical over 7 bases. The germline V gene encodes CDR1 MGHRA and CDR2 YSYEKL. V shed 0 bases and J 4 bases; nucleotides not matched to a gene: 5. This CDR3 spans 15 amino acids. In DNA form, the CDR3 reads TGCGCCAGCAGCCAAGAGAGGACAGGATCCTATGGCTACACCTTC. Its protein is CASSQERTGSYGYTF.

The chain joins TRBV6-4 to TRBJ1-3; no definite D call. V was clipped by 4 bases and J by 0 bases, with 4 bases between them. The CDR3 runs to 13 residues. Germline values: CDR1 MRHNA, CDR2 SNTAGT. The CDR3 loop reads CASSANSGNTIYF. CDR3 nucleotide sequence: TGTGCCAGCAGTGCCAACTCTGGAAACACCATATATTTT.

In its sample, this clone was seen many times. The chain joins TRBV5-6 to TRBJ2-3; TRBD2 agrees at 7 bases. Trimming took 2 bases from V and 4 from J; bases not matched to a gene: 7. This CDR3 region has 15 residues. Germline CDR1 and CDR2: SGHDT and YYEEEE. The CDR3 loop reads CASSLGLGVSDTQYF. CDR3 bases: TGTGCCAGCAGCTTAGGACTAGGGGTCTCAGATACGCAGTATTTT.

The V and J genes are TRBV7-9 and TRBJ2-2, with D uncertain. The CDR3 totals 15 residues. Germline lookup yields CDR1 SEHNR and CDR2 FQNEAQ (reference sequence). Trimming pared 8 bases from V and 0 bases from J, leaving 13 bases between. The CDR3 DNA reads TGTGCCAGCCACAATAGGAGACCGAACACCGGGGAGCTGTTTTTT. Its translation: CASHNRRPNTGELFF.

V gene TRBV5-1 combines with J gene TRBJ2-5; 11 bases agree with TRBD2. The CDR3 covers 18 residues. In germline, CDR1 is SGHRS, CDR2 YFSETQ. V shed 4 bases and J 2 bases; nucleotides not matched to a gene: 13. DNA for the CDR3: TGCGCCAGCAGCCTTCCCCTCCTCGGGACTAGCGGACAAGAGACCCAGTACTTC. Translating gives CASSLPLLGTSGQETQYF.

CDR3 in amino acids: CASRLSGRDTQYF. CDR3 coding DNA: TGTGCCAGTCGGCTCTCAGGTAGAGATACGCAGTATTTT. The chain combines TRBV12-3 or TRBV12-4 with TRBJ2-3, with D hard to call. Trimming took off 9 bases at V and 5 bases at J, with 15 bases between the two ends. The CDR3 has 13 amino acids.